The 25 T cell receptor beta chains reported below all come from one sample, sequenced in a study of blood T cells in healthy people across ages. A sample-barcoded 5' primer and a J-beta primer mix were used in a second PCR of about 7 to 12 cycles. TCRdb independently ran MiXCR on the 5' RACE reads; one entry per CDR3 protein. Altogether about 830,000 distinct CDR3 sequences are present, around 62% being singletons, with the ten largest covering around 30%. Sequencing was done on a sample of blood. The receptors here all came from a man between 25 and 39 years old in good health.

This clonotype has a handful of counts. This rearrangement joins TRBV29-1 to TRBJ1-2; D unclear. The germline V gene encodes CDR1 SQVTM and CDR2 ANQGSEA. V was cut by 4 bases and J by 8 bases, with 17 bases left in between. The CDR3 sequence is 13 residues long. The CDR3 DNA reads TGCAGCGTTGCCGGCCAGTCGGCGGGAGGCTACACCTTC. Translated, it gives CSVAGQSAGGYTF. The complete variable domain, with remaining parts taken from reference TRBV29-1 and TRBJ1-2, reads SAVISQKPSRDICQRGTSLTIQCQVDSQVTMMFWYRQQPGQSLTLIATANQGSEATYESGFVIDKFPISRPNLTFSTLTVSNMSPEDSSIYLCSVAGQSAGGYTFGSGTRLTVV.

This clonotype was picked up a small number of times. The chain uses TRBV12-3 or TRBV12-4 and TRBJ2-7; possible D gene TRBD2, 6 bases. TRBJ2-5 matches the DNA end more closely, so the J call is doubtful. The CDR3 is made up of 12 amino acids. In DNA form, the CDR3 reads TGTGCCACCAGCGGAGGGGACGAGACCCAGTACTTC. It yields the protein CATSGGDETQYF.

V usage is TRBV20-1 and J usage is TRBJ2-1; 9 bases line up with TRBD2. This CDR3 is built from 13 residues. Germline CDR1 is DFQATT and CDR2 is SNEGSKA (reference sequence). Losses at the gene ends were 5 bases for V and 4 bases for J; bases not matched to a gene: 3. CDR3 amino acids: CSARAGGYNEQFF. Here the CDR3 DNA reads TGCAGTGCTCGGGCGGGAGGGTACAATGAGCAGTTCTTC.

CDR3 in DNA: TGTGCCAGCAGTCCGGACACCCCCAGGGAGACCCAGTACTTC. It yields the protein CASSPDTPRETQYF. The chain carries TRBV2 and TRBJ2-7; D is possibly TRBD1 (5 bases). The tail of the sequence fits TRBJ2-5 better, so the J call may be wrong. CDR1 and CDR2 (germline): SNHLY, FYNNEI. The CDR3 runs to 14 residues.

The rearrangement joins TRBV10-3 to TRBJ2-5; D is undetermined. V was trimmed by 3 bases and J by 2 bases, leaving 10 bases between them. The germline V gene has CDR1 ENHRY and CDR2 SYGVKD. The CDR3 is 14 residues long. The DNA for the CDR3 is TGTGCCATCAGTGAAAGGTTGGAACAAGAGACCCAGTACTTC. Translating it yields CAISERLEQETQYF.

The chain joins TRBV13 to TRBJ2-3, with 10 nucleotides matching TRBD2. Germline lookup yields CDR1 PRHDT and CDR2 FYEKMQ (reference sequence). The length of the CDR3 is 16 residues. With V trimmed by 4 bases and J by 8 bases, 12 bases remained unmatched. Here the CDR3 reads CASSSSGGPVETTQYF. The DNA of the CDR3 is TGTGCCAGCAGCTCTAGCGGGGGCCCCGTAGAGACTACGCAGTATTTT.

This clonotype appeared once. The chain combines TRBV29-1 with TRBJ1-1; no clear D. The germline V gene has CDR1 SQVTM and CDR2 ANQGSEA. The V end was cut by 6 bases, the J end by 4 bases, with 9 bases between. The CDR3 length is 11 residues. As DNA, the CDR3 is TGCAGCGTCCTGTGGGTCACTGAAGCTTTCTTT. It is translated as CSVLWVTEAFF.

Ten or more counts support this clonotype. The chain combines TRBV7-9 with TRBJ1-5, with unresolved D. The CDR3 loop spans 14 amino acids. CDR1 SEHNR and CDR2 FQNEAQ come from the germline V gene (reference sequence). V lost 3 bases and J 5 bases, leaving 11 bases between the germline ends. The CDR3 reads CASSFSLGDQPQHF. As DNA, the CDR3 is TGTGCCAGCAGCTTTTCCTTGGGAGATCAGCCCCAGCATTTT.

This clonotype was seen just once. Here the CDR3 reads CASSGAPEETQYF. For the CDR3, the DNA is TGTGCCAGCAGCGGAGCACCGGAAGAGACCCAGTACTTC. The V and J genes are TRBV9 and TRBJ2-5, with D uncertain. Germline loops: CDR1 SGDLS, CDR2 YYNGEE. The CDR3 has 13 residues. The V end was cut by 3 bases, the J end by 3 bases, with 9 bases between.

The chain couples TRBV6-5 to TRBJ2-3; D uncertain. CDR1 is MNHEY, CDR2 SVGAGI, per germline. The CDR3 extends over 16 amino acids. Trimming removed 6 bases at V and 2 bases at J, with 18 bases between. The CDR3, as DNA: TGTGCCAGCAGCCGGCCAGGATGGCTTGACACAGATACGCAGTATTTT. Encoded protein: CASSRPGWLDTDTQYF.

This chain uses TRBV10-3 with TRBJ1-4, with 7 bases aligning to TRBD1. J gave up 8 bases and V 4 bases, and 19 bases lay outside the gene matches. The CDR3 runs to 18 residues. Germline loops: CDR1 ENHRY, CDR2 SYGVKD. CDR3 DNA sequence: TGTGCCATCAGTGGTTACCTCCTTGGGCAGGGGGGACAGGAAAAACTGTTTTTT. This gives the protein CAISGYLLGQGGQEKLFF.

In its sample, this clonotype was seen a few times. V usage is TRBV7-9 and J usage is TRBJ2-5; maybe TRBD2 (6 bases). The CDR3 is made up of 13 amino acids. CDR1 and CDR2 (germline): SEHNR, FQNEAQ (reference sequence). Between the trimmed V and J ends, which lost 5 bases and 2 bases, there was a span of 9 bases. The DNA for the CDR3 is TGTGCCAGCAGCAATAGCGGTCAAGAGACCCAGTACTTC. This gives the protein CASSNSGQETQYF.

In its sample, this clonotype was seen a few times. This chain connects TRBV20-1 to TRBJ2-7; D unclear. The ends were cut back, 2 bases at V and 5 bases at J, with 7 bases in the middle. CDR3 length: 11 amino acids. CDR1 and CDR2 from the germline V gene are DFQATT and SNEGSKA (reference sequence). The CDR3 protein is CSARSVNEQYF. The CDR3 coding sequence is TGCAGTGCTAGATCTGTCAACGAGCAGTACTTC.

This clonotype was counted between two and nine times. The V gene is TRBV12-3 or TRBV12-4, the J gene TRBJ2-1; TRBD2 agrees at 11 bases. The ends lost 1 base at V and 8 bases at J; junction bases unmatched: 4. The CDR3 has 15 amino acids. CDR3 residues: CASSLGSGGAYEQFF. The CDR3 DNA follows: TGTGCCAGCAGTTTAGGTAGCGGGGGGGCATATGAGCAGTTCTTC.

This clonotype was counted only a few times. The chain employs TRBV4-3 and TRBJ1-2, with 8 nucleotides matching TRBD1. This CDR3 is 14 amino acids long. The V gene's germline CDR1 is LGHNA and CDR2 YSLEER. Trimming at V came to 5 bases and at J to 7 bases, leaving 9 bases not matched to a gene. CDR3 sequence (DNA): TGCGCCAGCAGCGAACGACAGGGGCAGGGTGGCTACACCTTC. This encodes CASSERQGQGGYTF.

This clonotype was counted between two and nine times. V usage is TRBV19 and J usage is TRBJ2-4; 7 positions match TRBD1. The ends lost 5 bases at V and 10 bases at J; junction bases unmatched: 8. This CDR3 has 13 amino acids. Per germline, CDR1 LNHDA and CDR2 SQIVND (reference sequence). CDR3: CASSPGQSLIQYF. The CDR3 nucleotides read TGTGCCAGTAGTCCGGGACAGTCCTTAATTCAGTACTTC.

The CDR3 bases are TGCAGCGTTGGCCTGGGGCTAGCATACGAGCAGTACTTC. This codes for CSVGLGLAYEQYF. The rearrangement joins TRBV29-1 to TRBJ2-4; the D call may be TRBD1 or TRBD2 (5 bases each). With the DNA end fitting TRBJ2-7 better, the J assignment may be wrong. CDR3 length equals 13 residues. Germline assignment: CDR1 SQVTM and CDR2 ANQGSEA.

Here the CDR3 DNA reads TGTGCCTGGAGTTTGTTCTTTAAGGACGAGCAGTACTTC. This gives the protein CAWSLFFKDEQYF. V and J are TRBV30 and TRBJ2-7; no definite D call. The CDR3 covers 13 residues. V shed 2 bases and J shed 5 bases, with 13 bases lying between them. Germline V gene lookup returns CDR1 GTSNPN and CDR2 SVGIG (reference sequence).

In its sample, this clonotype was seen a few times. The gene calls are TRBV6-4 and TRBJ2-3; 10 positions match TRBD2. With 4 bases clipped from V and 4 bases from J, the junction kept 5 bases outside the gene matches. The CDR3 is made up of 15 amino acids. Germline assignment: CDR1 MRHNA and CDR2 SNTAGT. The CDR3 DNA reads TGTGCCAGCAGTGTGATAGCGGGGGGACCAGATACGCAGTATTTT. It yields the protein CASSVIAGGPDTQYF.

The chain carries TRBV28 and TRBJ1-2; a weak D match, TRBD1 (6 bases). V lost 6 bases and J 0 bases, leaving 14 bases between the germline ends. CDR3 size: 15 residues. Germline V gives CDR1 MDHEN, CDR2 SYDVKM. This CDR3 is CASSRGGGPNYGYTF. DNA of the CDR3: TGTGCCAGCAGCCGGGGAGGGGGGCCTAACTATGGCTACACCTTC.

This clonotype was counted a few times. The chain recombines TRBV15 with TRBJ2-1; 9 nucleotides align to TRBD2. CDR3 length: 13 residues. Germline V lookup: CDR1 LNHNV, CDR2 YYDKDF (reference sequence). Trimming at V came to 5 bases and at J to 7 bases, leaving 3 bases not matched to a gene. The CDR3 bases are TGTGCCACCAGCGAGACTAGCGGTAATGAGCAGTTCTTC. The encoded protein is CATSETSGNEQFF.

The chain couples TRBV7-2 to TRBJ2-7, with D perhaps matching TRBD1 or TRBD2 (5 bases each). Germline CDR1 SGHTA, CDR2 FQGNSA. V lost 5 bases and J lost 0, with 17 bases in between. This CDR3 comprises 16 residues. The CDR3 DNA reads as TGTGCCAGCAGCCCCCGTTTGGGGGTTGGCTCCTACGAGCAGTACTTC. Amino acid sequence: CASSPRLGVGSYEQYF. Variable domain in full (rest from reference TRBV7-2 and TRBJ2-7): GAGVSQSPSNKVTEKGKDVELRCDPISGHTALYWYRQSLGQGLEFLIYFQGNSAPDKSGLPSDRFSAERTGGSVSTLTIQRTQQEDSAVYLCASSPRLGVGSYEQYFGPGTRLTVT.

Written as DNA, the CDR3 is TGTGCCAGCAGCCTTTTAGGGCAGGGTGTCGGGGAGCTGTTTTTT. Encoded protein: CASSLLGQGVGELFF. The chain uses TRBV28 and TRBJ2-2, with D perhaps matching TRBD1 (5 bases). The CDR3 loop spans 15 amino acids. Germline V gives CDR1 MDHEN, CDR2 SYDVKM. The germline V and J ends were trimmed by 6 bases and 7 bases, with 18 bases remaining between them.

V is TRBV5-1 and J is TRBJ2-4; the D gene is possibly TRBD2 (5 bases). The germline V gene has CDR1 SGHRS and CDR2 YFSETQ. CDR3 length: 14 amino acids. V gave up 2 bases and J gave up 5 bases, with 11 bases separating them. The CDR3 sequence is CASSFGGTENIQYF. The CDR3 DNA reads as TGCGCCAGCAGCTTTGGAGGCACGGAAAACATTCAGTACTTC. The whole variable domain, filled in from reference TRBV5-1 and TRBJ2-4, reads KAGVTQTPRYLIKTRGQQVTLSCSPISGHRSVSWYQQTPGQGLQFLFEYFSETQRNKGNFPGRFSGRQFSNSRSEMNVSTLELGDSALYLCASSFGGTENIQYFGAGTRLSVL.

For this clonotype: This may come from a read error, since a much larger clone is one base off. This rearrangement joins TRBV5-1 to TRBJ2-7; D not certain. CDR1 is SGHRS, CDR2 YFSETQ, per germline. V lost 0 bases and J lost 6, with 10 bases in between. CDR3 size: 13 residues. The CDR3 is CASSLEADGEQYF. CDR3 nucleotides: TGCGCCAGCAGCTTGGAGGCAGATGGCGAGCAGTACTTC.